This TCR beta chain was profiled in a study of cytomegalovirus exposure and HLA in healthy donors. This clone has a handful of counts. V dropped 5 bases and J dropped 3; count of bases not matched to a gene: 3. The CDR3 sequence is 15 residues long. Germline V gives CDR1 PRHDT, CDR2 FYEKMQ (reference sequence). Here immunoSEQ multiplex PCR was the method, and the copy in TCRdb shows in-frame clones only, minus some. The sample carries around 190,000 clones, roughly 82% recorded once. The chain couples TRBV13 to TRBJ2-7; TRBD2 agrees at 14 bases. The sample consisted of PBMCs. The source is a woman younger than 35 in good health and CMV-seronegative. In DNA, the CDR3 is TGTGCCAGCAGCCCCGGACTAGCGGGAGGCTACGAGCAGTACTTC. This sequence encodes CASSPGLAGGYEQYF. Full variable domain (outside the CDR3, taken from reference TRBV13 and TRBJ2-7): AAGVIQSPRHLIKEKRETATLKCYPIPRHDTVYWYQQGPGQDPQFLISFYEKMQSDKGSIPDRFSAQQFSDYHSELNMSSLELGDSALYFCASSPGLAGGYEQYFGPGTRLTVT.